This T cell receptor (beta chain) was observed in a study of CD8+CD57+ T cells in acquired aplastic anemia. TCR beta VDJ combinations and CDR3 sequences were profiled from genomic DNA. TCRdb processed the reads anew with MiXCR; each CDR3 protein has one entry. The sample yields roughly 200,000 distinct CDR3 sequences, roughly 63% seen once. This clonotype appeared a few times. Germline values: CDR1 SSHAT, CDR2 FNYEAQ (reference sequence). CDR3 length equals 15 residues. Unmatched junction bases numbered 2, after V lost 5 bases and J lost 2 bases. The patients chosen for sequencing had shown expansion of CD8+CD57+ cells (detected by flow cytometry).

The receptor was derived from a human donor with aplastic anemia. Sequenced material: sorted CD4+, CD8+, or CD8+CD57+ T cells (not recorded which) from PBMCs. This sequence joins TRBV7-7 and TRBJ1-3; 11 bases are a match to TRBD1. Written as DNA, the CDR3 is TGTGCCAGCAGCCTGGACAGGGGGCCTGGAAACACCATATATTTT. This gives the protein CASSLDRGPGNTIYF.